One and the same sample provided the 2 T cell receptor beta chains below, sequenced in a study of cytomegalovirus exposure and HLA in healthy donors. A multiplex PCR was run with 60 Vbeta primers and 13 Jbeta primers. Sequenced by immunoSEQ multiplex PCR; TCRdb stores in-frame clones only, minus some. This table has over 85,000 clones, around 79% appearing once. Source material: PBMCs. The receptors shown here come from a woman in her 30s in good health and CMV-seronegative.

The gene calls are TRBV7-2 and TRBJ1-4; no clear D gene. V lost 0 bases, J lost 4 bases, and 9 bases lay in between. CDR3 size: 15 residues. Germline V gene data show CDR1 as SGHTA and CDR2 as FQGNSA. CDR3 protein: CASSLAWQINEKLFF. In DNA, the CDR3 is TGTGCCAGCAGCTTAGCCTGGCAGATTAATGAAAAACTGTTTTTT.

The chain joins TRBV30 to TRBJ2-1; the match to TRBD1 covers 7 bases. The germline CDR1 and CDR2 sequences are GTSNPN and SVGIG (reference sequence). CDR3 length equals 15 residues. With 3 bases clipped from V and 8 bases from J, the junction kept 13 bases outside the gene matches. CDR3: CAWRSTRGFIYEQFF. The CDR3 DNA reads as TGTGCCTGGAGAAGTACCAGGGGGTTTATCTATGAGCAGTTCTTC.